The 28 T cell receptor beta chains listed next were all sequenced from one sample in a study of T and B cells in COVID-19 patients. TRB rearrangements were amplified by multiplex PCR with BIOMED2 TRB-A/B primers. Each CDR3 protein is one row after TCRdb ran MiXCR on the multiplex PCR reads. The sample holds about 5,000 distinct CDR3 sequences; under 30% are singletons and the top ten take 36%. TRB was amplified from about 250-500 ng of blood genomic DNA. The sequenced material came from blood. All receptors come from a human donor with active COVID-19.

This clonotype was detected only a few times. The genes are TRBV13 and TRBJ2-4, with no clear D. The germline V gene has CDR1 PRHDT and CDR2 FYEKMQ (reference sequence). This CDR3 spans 16 amino acids. Deletions cut 5 bases from V and 0 bases from J, with 14 bases between. Written as DNA, the CDR3 is TGTGCCAGCAGCCAGACATCCTATCTAGCCAAAAACATTCAGTACTTC. This gives the protein CASSQTSYLAKNIQYF.

Relative to its sample, this clonotype is medium-sized (0.01 to 0.1%). This chain uses TRBV6-5 with TRBJ1-2; TRBD1 matches 8 bases. The CDR3 consists of 17 residues. V shed 5 bases, J shed 4 bases, and the junction held 15 bases outside the gene matches. Germline CDR1 MNHEY, CDR2 SVGAGI. The CDR3 sequence is CASSQLTGQGHLYGYTF. CDR3 coding DNA: TGTGCCAGCAGTCAATTGACCGGACAGGGCCACCTCTATGGCTACACCTTC.

By share of the sample, this clonotype is medium-sized (0.01 to 0.1%). The chain has TRBV6-2 or TRBV6-3 and TRBJ2-7; D not certain. This CDR3 has 12 residues. Trimming left V 8 bases short and J 2 bases short, with 10 bases between. Germline assignment: CDR1 MNHEY and CDR2 SVGEGT. CDR3 coding DNA: TGTGCCAGCGGGTCCTTCACCTACGAGCAGTACTTC. It codes for CASGSFTYEQYF.

The chain employs TRBV7-9 and TRBJ2-3; no definite D call. Trimming cost V 5 bases and J 0 bases, with 12 bases left between them. Germline V CDR1 and CDR2: SEHNR, FQNEAQ (reference sequence). This CDR3 has 15 amino acids. Here the CDR3 reads CASSPSTASTDTQYF. CDR3 DNA: TGTGCCAGCAGCCCTTCTACAGCGAGCACAGATACGCAGTATTTT.

By frequency in the sample, this clonotype is medium-sized. This chain joins TRBV15 and TRBJ2-2; 16 nucleotides match TRBD2. V gave up 8 bases and J gave up 6 bases; unmatched junction bases: 0. CDR3 size: 14 residues. Germline CDR1 reads LNHNV; CDR2 reads YYDKDF (reference sequence). The chain's CDR3 is CATGTSGRAGELFF. In DNA, the CDR3 is TGTGCCACCGGGACTAGCGGGAGGGCCGGGGAGCTGTTTTTT.

By frequency in the sample, this clonotype is medium-sized (0.01 to 0.1%). CDR3 coding DNA: TGTGCCAGTCGAAAGGAAAGCAATCAGCCCCAGCATTTT. Translating gives CASRKESNQPQHF. The gene calls are TRBV19 and TRBJ1-5; D is uncertain. Germline V gene data show CDR1 as LNHDA and CDR2 as SQIVND (reference sequence). The CDR3 sequence is 13 residues long. Trimming removed 8 bases from V and 1 base from J, with 9 bases in between. Together with reference TRBV19 and TRBJ1-5, the CDR3 gives the full variable domain: DGGITQSPKYLFRKEGQNVTLSCEQNLNHDAMYWYRQDPGQGLRLIYYSQIVNDFQKGDIAEGYSVSREKKESFPLTVTSAQKNPTAFYLCASRKESNQPQHFGDGTRLSIL.

This clonotype was seen a few times. V gene TRBV12-3 or TRBV12-4 combines with J gene TRBJ1-2, with D maybe TRBD1 (5 bases). V was clipped by 3 bases and J by 2 bases, with 7 bases between them. This CDR3 contains 13 residues. This chain's CDR3 is CASSFPGNYGYTF. The CDR3 DNA sequence: TGTGCCAGCAGTTTCCCAGGGAACTATGGCTACACCTTC.

V gene TRBV20-1 combines with J gene TRBJ2-5; TRBD1 aligns across 9 bases. CDR1 DFQATT and CDR2 SNEGSKA come from the germline V gene (reference sequence). The CDR3 contains 14 residues. V lost 6 bases, J lost 5 bases, and 10 bases stayed unmatched. In nucleotides, the CDR3 is TGCAGTGCACCGCGACAGGGGGAAAGGGAGACCCAGTACTTC. Residues: CSAPRQGERETQYF.

The chain combines TRBV5-1 with TRBJ2-7; 13 bases are a match to TRBD2. The CDR3 runs to 18 residues. Losses at the gene ends were 5 bases for V and 9 bases for J; bases not matched to a gene: 20. Germline-derived CDR1 and CDR2 are SGHRS and YFSETQ. CDR3 DNA: TGCGCCAGCAGTCCCCTCGGGACTAGCGGGACGATCGGTATTGGGCAGTACTTC. Amino acid sequence: CASSPLGTSGTIGIGQYF.

This clonotype has more than one count but fewer than ten. The rearrangement links TRBV4-3 to TRBJ2-1; D is unclear. The CDR3 consists of 15 residues. Trimming removed 1 base from V and 7 bases from J, with 14 bases in between. From germline, CDR1 is LGHNA and CDR2 YSLEER. CDR3 in amino acids: CASSQGSGLTNEQFF. Here the CDR3 DNA reads TGCGCCAGCAGCCAAGGATCAGGCCTAACAAATGAGCAGTTCTTC.

This clonotype showed up just once. The chain carries TRBV20-1 and TRBJ2-1; D uncertain. Germline CDR1 DFQATT, CDR2 SNEGSKA (reference sequence). V gave up 0 bases and J gave up 15 bases, with 12 bases separating them. The CDR3 loop spans 11 amino acids. The CDR3 sequence: CSARDTAKGFF. The CDR3 region has the DNA TGCAGTGCTAGAGATACGGCTAAGGGGTTCTTC.

V is TRBV5-6 and J is TRBJ2-2; D is undetermined. V was trimmed by 1 base and J by 5 bases, leaving 12 bases between them. The CDR3 extends over 15 amino acids. Germline CDR1 and CDR2: SGHDT and YYEEEE. CDR3 DNA sequence: TGTGCCAGCAGCTTGTCGTCAGGTCGAACCGGGGAGCTGTTTTTT. This sequence encodes CASSLSSGRTGELFF. Together with reference TRBV5-6 and TRBJ2-2, the CDR3 gives the full variable domain: DAGVTQSPTHLIKTRGQQVTLRCSPKSGHDTVSWYQQALGQGPQFIFQYYEEEERQRGNFPDRFSGHQFPNYSSELNVNALLLGDSALYLCASSLSSGRTGELFFGEGSRLTVL.

Judged by abundance, this clonotype is medium-sized. The chain joins TRBV6-2 or TRBV6-3 to TRBJ2-1, with D perhaps matching TRBD2 (7 bases). The germline V gene has CDR1 MNHEY and CDR2 SVGEGT. Trimming removed 7 bases from V and 3 bases from J, with 13 bases in between. This CDR3 is built from 14 residues. CDR3 in DNA: TGTGCCAGCACCAAGGGGGGGGGCTACAATGAGCAGTTCTTC. Translated: CASTKGGGYNEQFF.

The chain joins TRBV20-1 to TRBJ2-7; 12 nucleotides match TRBD2. Per the germline V gene, CDR1 is DFQATT and CDR2 is SNEGSKA (reference sequence). This CDR3 region has 13 residues. With 7 bases clipped from V and 3 bases from J, the junction kept 4 bases outside the gene matches. The CDR3, as DNA: TGCAGTGTTGGGACTAGCGGGTTCTACGAGCAGTACTTC. Protein: CSVGTSGFYEQYF.

As concerns this clonotype: This may be a read error, as it is one base from a much larger clone. The rearrangement links TRBV6-1 to TRBJ2-7; TRBD1 aligns across 7 bases. Germline V CDR1 and CDR2: MNHNS, SASEGT. Trimming removed 6 bases from V and 2 bases from J; junction bases left unmatched: 13. The CDR3 has 16 amino acids. The chain's CDR3 is CASRSRQGVPPYEQYF. The CDR3, as DNA: TGTGCCAGCAGATCGCGACAGGGCGTTCCCCCCTACGAGCAGTACTTC.

The chain combines TRBV27 with TRBJ2-3; 8 bases are a match to TRBD1. Trimming at V came to 5 bases and at J to 4 bases, leaving 11 bases not matched to a gene. Germline loops: CDR1 MNHEY, CDR2 SMNVEV (reference sequence). The CDR3 runs to 16 residues. The CDR3 here is CASSPIRQGWADTQYF. CDR3 coding DNA: TGTGCCAGCAGTCCCATACGACAGGGGTGGGCAGATACGCAGTATTTT.

A note on this clonotype: At one end, the junction sequence differs from germline, possibly due to a read error. This chain connects TRBV4-3 to TRBJ1-2, with D perhaps TRBD1 (6 bases). The CDR3 runs to 17 residues. CDR1 and CDR2 (germline): LGHNA, YSLEER. CDR3 sequence reads: CASSQEGGAILSYGYTF. DNA of the CDR3: TGTGCCAGCAGCCAAGAAGGGGGGGCCATTCTTTCCTATGGCTACACCTTC.

V usage is TRBV24-1 and J usage is TRBJ2-1; D might be TRBD2 (5 bases). This CDR3 has 16 amino acids. CDR1 and CDR2 from the germline V gene are KGHDR and SFDVKD. Trimming cost V 1 base and J 4 bases, with 13 bases left between them. CDR3 sequence (DNA): TGTGCCACCAGTGATTTAGAAGGGAGAGGGTACAATGAGCAGTTCTTC. Protein product: CATSDLEGRGYNEQFF.

This clonotype is medium-sized (0.01 to 0.1%) by share. The chain uses TRBV30 and TRBJ1-6; unclear D gene. Trimming removed 5 bases at V and 9 bases at J, with 8 bases between. Germline CDR1 GTSNPN, CDR2 SVGIG (reference sequence). CDR3 length equals 11 residues. The CDR3 spells CAWATASPLHF. For the CDR3, the DNA is TGTGCCTGGGCAACCGCTTCACCCCTCCACTTT.

The rearrangement uses TRBV12-3 or TRBV12-4 and TRBJ1-1; D ambiguous. V lost 0 bases to trimming and J lost 5 bases, with 7 bases between them. CDR3 size: 13 residues. The CDR3 region is CASSLAARTEAFF. CDR3 DNA sequence: TGTGCCAGCAGTTTAGCTGCTAGAACTGAAGCTTTCTTT.

The chain links TRBV29-1 to TRBJ2-5, with 15 bases lining up with TRBD2. Germline assignment: CDR1 SQVTM and CDR2 ANQGSEA. This CDR3 has 16 residues. With V trimmed by 3 bases and J by 5 bases, 7 bases remained unmatched. The CDR3 nucleotides are TGCAGCGTTGAGCGGACTAGCGGGAGGGCCGAGGAGACCCAGTACTTC. It specifies CSVERTSGRAEETQYF. The full variable domain, with the rest looked up from reference TRBV29-1 and TRBJ2-5, is SAVISQKPSRDICQRGTSLTIQCQVDSQVTMMFWYRQQPGQSLTLIATANQGSEATYESGFVIDKFPISRPNLTFSTLTVSNMSPEDSSIYLCSVERTSGRAEETQYFGPGTRLLVL.

This clonotype was detected a few times. The chain couples TRBV27 to TRBJ2-3, with 9 nucleotides matching TRBD1. The CDR3 totals 14 residues. Trimming removed 10 bases from V and 6 bases from J; junction bases left unmatched: 11. Per the germline V gene, CDR1 is MNHEY and CDR2 is SMNVEV (reference sequence). The CDR3 spells CAIPSQGAKDTQYF. The CDR3, as DNA: TGTGCCATCCCCTCACAGGGGGCGAAGGATACGCAGTATTTT.

In its sample, this clonotype was seen a few times. The rearrangement links TRBV18 to TRBJ1-1; weak D call: TRBD1 (5 bases). The CDR3 covers 16 residues. Trimming left V 4 bases short and J 0 bases short, with 15 bases between. The germline CDR1 and CDR2 sequences are KGHSH and LQKENI. The CDR3 coding sequence is TGTGCCAGCTCACGGGGACCACTAACCATGAACACTGAAGCTTTCTTT. It encodes CASSRGPLTMNTEAFF.

This clonotype has a handful of counts. V and J are TRBV27 and TRBJ1-5, with D unclear. Germline CDR1 and CDR2: MNHEY and SMNVEV (reference sequence). The CDR3 sequence is 15 residues long. V lost 6 bases, J lost 2 bases, and 14 bases lay in between. The CDR3 spells CASREGGWGNQPQHF. In DNA form, the CDR3 reads TGTGCCAGCAGGGAAGGAGGTTGGGGCAATCAGCCCCAGCATTTT.

In its sample, this clonotype is medium-sized (0.01 to 0.1%). The chain is built from TRBV6-6 and TRBJ2-1; the D is unclear. CDR1 and CDR2 from the germline V gene are MNHNY and SVGAGI (reference sequence). This CDR3 is built from 14 residues. Trimming took 7 bases from V and 1 from J, leaving 11 bases between them. In nucleotides, the CDR3 is TGTGCCAGCAACGGGCTGACATCCTACAATGAGCAGTTCTTC. As protein: CASNGLTSYNEQFF.

This clonotype was seen only a few times. The chain joins TRBV12-3 or TRBV12-4 to TRBJ1-1; a possible D gene is TRBD1 (5 bases). This CDR3 is 14 amino acids long. V dropped 6 bases and J dropped 1 base, with 12 bases sitting between them. The CDR3 sequence is CASSGRGKNTEAFF. CDR3 DNA sequence: TGTGCCAGCAGCGGGCGGGGCAAGAACACTGAAGCTTTCTTT.

The V gene is TRBV7-2, the J gene TRBJ2-3, with D perhaps given as TRBD1 or TRBD2 (5 bases each). Germline lookup yields CDR1 SGHTA and CDR2 FQGNSA. V lost 3 bases and J 0 bases, leaving 10 bases between the germline ends. This CDR3 is built from 15 residues. The chain's CDR3 is CASSFRGPSTDTQYF. As DNA, the CDR3 is TGTGCCAGCAGCTTTAGGGGACCTAGCACAGATACGCAGTATTTT.

The chain uses TRBV10-3 and TRBJ2-2; 13 bases match TRBD2. The V segment lost 7 bases and the J segment 4 bases; nucleotides outside the gene matches: 9. The CDR3 has 17 amino acids. Germline V lookup: CDR1 ENHRY, CDR2 SYGVKD. The chain's CDR3 is CAIKVGLAGAGTGELFF. CDR3 DNA: TGTGCCATCAAGGTAGGACTAGCGGGAGCGGGCACCGGGGAGCTGTTTTTT.